The 5 T cell receptor beta chains below all came from one sample that was sequenced in a study of response to subunit inactivated influenza vaccine (dated by TCRdb to the late 2010s). Library construction relied on RT-PCR. The run used an Illumina HiSeq 2500. TCRdb took the public reads, trimmed them with fastp at Q25, ran MiXCR for clone calling and kept in-frame beta chains. Rows merge per CDR3 protein into single entries with the most common DNA and genes. This sample has around 710,000 distinct CDR3 sequences in its table, and roughly 13% of those were observed once. The ten largest clonotypes hold approximately 7% of the sample. The sample consisted of PBMCs from blood, taken approximately 15 days before vaccination. The source of these receptors is a man aged 50 or older who received an inactivated influenza vaccine. Donor details come from another sample of the same person, matched by shared clones.

This rearrangement joins TRBV20-1 to TRBJ2-7, with TRBD1 matching 8 bases. The CDR3 consists of 14 residues. V dropped 6 bases and J dropped 6; count of bases not matched to a gene: 13. Germline assignment: CDR1 DFQATT and CDR2 SNEGSKA (reference sequence). CDR3 nucleotides: TGCAGTGCCTTACCGGGACAGGCAGCTGCCGAGCAGTACTTC. It is translated as CSALPGQAAAEQYF.

CDR3 residues: CASSQDRGLGSYEQYF. The CDR3 nucleotides read TGCGCCAGCAGCCAAGATCGAGGGTTAGGCTCCTACGAGCAGTACTTC. V is TRBV4-3 and J is TRBJ2-7; D perhaps matches TRBD2 (5 bases). The CDR3 contains 16 residues. Trimming removed 0 bases at V and 0 bases at J, with 12 bases between. The germline V gene has CDR1 LGHNA and CDR2 YSLEER.

This clonotype was observed a handful of times. The chain joins TRBV5-1 to TRBJ1-1; 8 bases align to TRBD1. Germline V CDR1 and CDR2: SGHRS, YFSETQ. Losses at the gene ends were 4 bases for V and 1 base for J; bases not matched to a gene: 3. CDR3 length equals 14 residues. CDR3 loop: CASSTTGGNTEAFF. In DNA, the CDR3 is TGCGCCAGCAGCACAACAGGGGGGAACACTGAAGCTTTCTTT.

This clonotype came up a few times. The junction and the germline gene differ at one end; a read error may be behind it. The V and J genes are TRBV20-1 and TRBJ1-2; D possibly corresponds to TRBD1 (5 bases). The V gene's germline CDR1 is DFQATT and CDR2 SNEGSKA (reference sequence). This CDR3 is built from 12 residues. CDR3 protein: CSVRGERRGYTF. CDR3 DNA: TGCAGTGTTAGAGGGGAAAGGCGCGGCTACACCTTC.

V and J are TRBV20-1 and TRBJ2-1; a weak D match, TRBD2 (6 bases). V was trimmed by 0 bases and J by 2 bases, leaving 14 bases between them. Germline CDR1 is DFQATT and CDR2 is SNEGSKA (reference sequence). This CDR3 is 16 amino acids long. CDR3 nucleotide sequence: TGCAGTGCTAGAGATACAGGCAGGACTACCTACAATGAGCAGTTCTTC. Its protein product is CSARDTGRTTYNEQFF.